This T cell receptor beta chain was retrieved from a study of cytomegalovirus exposure and HLA in healthy donors (dated by TCRdb to the late 2010s). Study-wide context: According to a later analysis, one platform produced both the 110 or so validation repertoires and the roughly 640 repertoires of the first cohort. The study combined high-throughput TCR immunosequencing, statistical association of individual TCRs with disease status, and machine learning to predict cytomegalovirus infection status. The study was designed to test whether signatures of past pathogen exposure could be identified by cataloging public T cell receptors. A separate validation cohort of 100 to 150 different subjects was used in addition to the 666-subject first cohort.

A word on this clone: Its antigen is still unknown. No base quality values were provided; no much bigger clone lies one nucleotide off.

CDR3 length: 16 amino acids, cysteine to phenylalanine. This entry keeps only the CDR3 DNA: 48 bases, framed from base 1. The V end gives up 1 base and the J end 2 bases, leaving 6 bases in the junction not matched to a gene. The germline V gene yields SQVTM for CDR1 and ANQGSEA for CDR2. The donors belonged to the validation cohort of over a hundred subjects, which was separate from the approximately 700-subject first cohort. Results the study describes overall, beyond this receptor: Most TCR sequences were seen in very few donors, while some public TCRs were found in many individuals. The authors suggested that the approach could potentially be extended to other disease states and immunological phenotypes. In vitro tests confirmed that a few of the cytomegalovirus-associated TCR beta chains recognize cytomegalovirus antigens. Of the cluster scores, about 94% were above 0 in a later analysis, which found that TCRs clustered in the first cohort also tended to co-occur in the 120 validation repertoires. The classifier was reported to diagnose cytomegalovirus status with high specificity and sensitivity in both the original and validation cohorts. A total of roughly 160 TCR beta chains were listed by the study as associated with cytomegalovirus. All 120 or so repertoires were used to score co-occurrence in the validation cohort in a later analysis, because that analysis had no HLA typing for the cohort.

Libraries came from the immunoSEQ multiplex PCR assay. Per the authors' processing: A statistical classification framework was built to diagnose cytomegalovirus status from the catalog of TCR beta chain sequences. TCRdb limited this immuneACCESS table to in-frame rearrangements with V and J called. A share of clones is missing; checked studies link under half to unresolved V genes, and the rest is unexplained. D and trimming come from the DNA, and the V and J calls and clone size come from that table. This sample comprises about 240,000 clones, around 86% of them detected only once. Together, the top ten hold over 0.95% of the sample.

The sequence links TRBV29-1 to TRBJ2-1, and 9 bases in between align with TRBD2. The receptor was isolated from a woman aged 25 to 39 in good health and CMV-seropositive. Sequenced: PBMCs. The CDR3 amino acid sequence is: CSVEVPPSGTYNEQFF. In nucleotide form, the sequence is TGCAGCGTTGAAGTACCGCCTAGCGGGACCTACAATGAGCAGTTCTTC.